Below are 8 T cell receptor beta chains sequenced from a single sample in a study of CD8 T cells in Susac syndrome. Random hexamers primed reverse transcription of about 0.5 to 1 ug RNA. TCRdb independently ran MiXCR on the immunoSEQ multiplex PCR reads; one entry per CDR3 protein. Counted here are tens of thousands of distinct CDR3 sequences, around 94% occurring once; the ten biggest clones make up about 0.28%. Input material: CD4+ T cells from PBMCs. These receptors were taken from a human donor with Susac syndrome.

The chain carries TRBV10-3 and TRBJ2-1; D is possibly TRBD1 or TRBD2 (6 bases each). Germline V CDR1 and CDR2: ENHRY, SYGVKD. The CDR3 runs to 14 residues. The V gene lost 6 bases and the J gene lost 5 bases, with 14 bases spanning the gap. This CDR3 is CAIRSPGGHNEQFF. The CDR3 nucleotides read TGTGCCATCAGATCCCCCGGGGGCCACAATGAGCAGTTCTTC.

The CDR3 loop reads CASKGTDTQYF. The CDR3 DNA is TGTGCCAGCAAGGGGACAGATACGCAGTATTTT. The rearrangement links TRBV2 to TRBJ2-3; D perhaps matches TRBD1 (5 bases). This CDR3 has 11 residues. Looked up from germline, CDR1 is SNHLY and CDR2 is FYNNEI. V dropped 7 bases and J dropped 3 bases, with 5 bases sitting between them.

The chain employs TRBV12-3 or TRBV12-4 and TRBJ2-5; 8 nucleotides agree with TRBD1. The junction had 11 bases not matched to a gene; V was cut back by 7 bases and J by 1 base. There are 16 residues in the CDR3. CDR3 sequence reads: CASKGSGGLLQETQYF. Written as DNA, the CDR3 is TGTGCCAGCAAGGGGTCAGGGGGCCTACTCCAAGAGACCCAGTACTTC.

V gene TRBV20-1 combines with J gene TRBJ2-5, with D perhaps being TRBD1 or TRBD2 (5 bases each). Germline V gene data show CDR1 as DFQATT and CDR2 as SNEGSKA (reference sequence). The V end was cut by 6 bases, the J end by 5 bases, with 16 bases between. CDR3 length equals 13 residues. The chain's CDR3 is CSAPRGRWETQYF. The CDR3 nucleotides are TGCAGTGCGCCCCGGGGCCGGTGGGAGACCCAGTACTTC.

The chain couples TRBV4-1 to TRBJ1-1, with a possible D match to TRBD1 (6 bases). Trimming stripped 0 bases from V and 5 bases from J, with 16 bases between. The length of the CDR3 is 16 residues. CDR1 and CDR2 from the germline V gene are MGHRA and YSYEKL. The CDR3 loop is CASSQERVGGRTEAFF. In nucleotides, the CDR3 is TGCGCCAGCAGCCAAGAGAGGGTGGGGGGGCGGACTGAAGCTTTCTTT.

This chain joins TRBV11-2 and TRBJ2-4; the D is unclear. The CDR3 extends over 15 amino acids. Trimming cost V 5 bases and J 1 base, with 12 bases left between them. Germline CDR1 is SGHAT and CDR2 is FQNNGV. CDR3 DNA: TGTGCCAGCAGCCTCATGTTGATTGCCAAAAACATTCAGTACTTC. Translated, it gives CASSLMLIAKNIQYF.

The rearrangement uses TRBV2 and TRBJ2-3, with TRBD2 matching over 12 bases. V dropped 6 bases and J dropped 3; count of bases not matched to a gene: 7. CDR3 length equals 16 residues. Looked up from germline, CDR1 is SNHLY and CDR2 is FYNNEI. The CDR3 DNA sequence: TGTGCCAGCAGGTTACTAGCGGGGGGAGGGACAGATACGCAGTATTTT. Its translation is CASRLLAGGGTDTQYF.

This rearrangement joins TRBV3-1 to TRBJ1-5, with a weak D call TRBD1 (5 bases). V was clipped by 1 base and J by 9 bases, with 10 bases between them. CDR1 and CDR2 (germline): LGHDT, YNNKEL (reference sequence). This CDR3 spans 13 amino acids. This CDR3 reads CASSQAGQGPQHF. The CDR3 region has the DNA TGTGCCAGCAGCCAAGCCGGCCAGGGGCCCCAGCATTTT.